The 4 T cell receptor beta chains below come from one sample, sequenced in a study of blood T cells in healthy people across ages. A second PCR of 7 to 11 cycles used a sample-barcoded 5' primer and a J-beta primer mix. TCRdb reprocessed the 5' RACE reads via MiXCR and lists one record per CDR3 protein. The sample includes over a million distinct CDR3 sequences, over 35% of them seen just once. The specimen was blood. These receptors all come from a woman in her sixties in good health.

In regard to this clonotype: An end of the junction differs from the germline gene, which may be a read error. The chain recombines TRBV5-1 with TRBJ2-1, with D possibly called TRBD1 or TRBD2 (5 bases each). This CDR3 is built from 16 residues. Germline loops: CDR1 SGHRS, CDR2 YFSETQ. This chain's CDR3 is CTSSLGDAHSYNEQFF. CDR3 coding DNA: TGCACCAGCAGCTTGGGGGATGCACACTCCTACAATGAGCAGTTCTTC.

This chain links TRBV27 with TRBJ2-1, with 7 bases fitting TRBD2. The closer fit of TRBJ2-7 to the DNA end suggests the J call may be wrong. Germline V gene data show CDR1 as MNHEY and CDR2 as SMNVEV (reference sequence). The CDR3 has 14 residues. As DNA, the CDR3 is TGTGCCAGCAGTCCCCGGGAGGTTTACAATGAGCAGTACTTC. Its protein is CASSPREVYNEQYF.

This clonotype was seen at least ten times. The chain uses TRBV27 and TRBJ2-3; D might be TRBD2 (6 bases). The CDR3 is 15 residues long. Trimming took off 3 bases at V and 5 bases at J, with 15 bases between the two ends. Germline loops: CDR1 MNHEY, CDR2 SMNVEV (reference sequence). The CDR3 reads CASSFRPQGGDTQYF. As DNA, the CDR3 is TGTGCCAGCAGTTTCCGTCCCCAGGGAGGAGATACGCAGTATTTT.

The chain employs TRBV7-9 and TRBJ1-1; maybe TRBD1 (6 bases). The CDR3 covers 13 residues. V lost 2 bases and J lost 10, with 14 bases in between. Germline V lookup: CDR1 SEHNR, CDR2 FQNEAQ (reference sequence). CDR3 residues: CASSLTQGTAAFF. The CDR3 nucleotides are TGTGCCAGCAGCTTAACACAGGGAACGGCAGCTTTCTTT.